Described below is a single T cell receptor (beta chain) sequence and its context. V was clipped by 5 bases and J by 0 bases, with 13 bases between them. Germline V gene data show CDR1 as SGHVS and CDR2 as FQNEAQ. CDR3 length equals 16 residues. This sample stems from a study of blood T cell repertoires in COVID-19. Study at large: The United States, Italy and Spain were the sources of the acute and convalescent COVID-19 samples. From T cells, B-cell-depleted T cells, or PBMCs came the material, which was cDNA or gDNA.

Sequencing used immunoSEQ multiplex PCR; TCRdb keeps in-frame clones, though not all of them. Among 200,000 to 250,000 clones, under 90% were seen once, and the ten largest hold over 6%. V gene TRBV7-8 combines with J gene TRBJ1-4, with TRBD1 as a possible D gene (6 bases). This clonotype was sampled from a woman of 80 years or more with COVID-19, enrolled during active disease. Sequenced input: peripheral blood. CDR3 residues: CASSGLTGSTNEKLFF. The CDR3 DNA reads TGTGCCAGCAGCGGCCTTACAGGGTCAACTAATGAAAAACTGTTTTTT.